This passage covers 8 T cell receptor beta chains from one sample sequenced in a study of naive and memory T cell subsets. The SP2 primer and nested alpha and beta constant region primers amplified ligated cDNA in four rounds. TCRdb reprocessed the UMI-ligation and nested PCR reads with MiXCR, giving one entry per CDR3 protein. The sample records around 35,000 distinct CDR3 sequences, approximately 10% being singletons. Treatment denoted: skin biopsy from PPD injection site in Mantoux-positive individual. The library had UMIs added by 3' ligation of an oligonucleotide to TCR cDNA. The sequencing used skin, collected from a tuberculin skin test site. These receptors all stem from an adult in good health.

The sample holds a few counts of this clonotype. J is TRBJ2-7 and V is TRBV20-1, with D hard to call. Deletions cut 2 bases from V and 3 bases from J, with 17 bases between. The CDR3 sequence is 15 residues long. Germline loops: CDR1 DFQATT, CDR2 SNEGSKA (reference sequence). CDR3 nucleotide sequence: TGCAGTGCTAGACGATTTGACGGCTCAAACTACGAGCAGTACTTC. The encoded protein is CSARRFDGSNYEQYF.

This clonotype rates as medium-sized (0.01 to 0.1%). The CDR3 sequence: CSVAGGSTDTQYF. As DNA, the CDR3 is TGCAGCGTTGCGGGCGGGTCGACAGATACGCAGTATTTT. The rearrangement links TRBV29-1 to TRBJ2-3, with a tentative D call TRBD2 (5 bases). The CDR3 totals 13 residues. Germline V gene lookup returns CDR1 SQVTM and CDR2 ANQGSEA. Trimming pared 4 bases from V and 3 bases from J, leaving 11 bases between.

The V call is TRBV4-2, the J call TRBJ2-4; D gene uncertain. V was cut by 1 base and J by 6 bases, with 16 bases left in between. This CDR3 is built from 16 residues. Germline CDR1 LGHNA, CDR2 YNFKEQ. The CDR3, as DNA: TGTGCCAGCAGCCAAGTTGGTGGGATTTCGGGAAACATTCAGTACTTC. Residues: CASSQVGGISGNIQYF.

In this sample, this clonotype turned up many times. The chain has TRBV30 and TRBJ2-2; D unclear. The CDR3 consists of 14 residues. V was pared by 1 base and J by 0 bases, with 6 bases between. Germline CDR1 and CDR2: GTSNPN and SVGIG (reference sequence). DNA of the CDR3: TGTGCCTGGAGTGCTGGAGCGAACACCGGGGAGCTGTTTTTT. Its protein is CAWSAGANTGELFF.

This clonotype was seen at least ten times. The CDR3 region has the DNA TGTGCCTGGAGTTCCGGGACTCTCCAAGAGACCCAGTACTTC. It is translated as CAWSSGTLQETQYF. The chain employs TRBV30 and TRBJ2-5; D is possibly TRBD2 (6 bases). The ends were cut back, 2 bases at V and 1 base at J, with 11 bases in the middle. The CDR3 runs 14 residues. Germline V gene data show CDR1 as GTSNPN and CDR2 as SVGIG (reference sequence).

This clonotype occurred many times. This chain links TRBV6-1 with TRBJ2-4; TRBD2 might be the D (7 bases). Germline V gene sequence: CDR1 MNHNS, CDR2 SASEGT. The CDR3 has 16 residues. Trimming cost V 0 bases and J 8 bases, with 17 bases left between them. The CDR3 DNA reads TGTGCCAGCAGTGAAGCTTGGGCAGGGGCGGGAGACATTCAGTACTTC. Its translation: CASSEAWAGAGDIQYF.

The chain is built from TRBV5-1 and TRBJ2-7; 8 bases align to TRBD1. The CDR3 extends over 13 amino acids. The germline gives CDR1 SGHRS, CDR2 YFSETQ. V trimming: 7 bases; J trimming: 7 bases; junction bases outside the gene matches: 10. In DNA form, the CDR3 reads TGCGCCAGCTCTCGACAGGGGAGAGAAGAGCAGTACTTC. Its translation is CASSRQGREEQYF.

The CDR3 DNA sequence: TGTGCCAGCAGCGTAGGAGGGGACTATGGCTACACCTTC. Its protein product is CASSVGGDYGYTF. The genes are TRBV9 and TRBJ1-2, with D possibly matching TRBD1 (5 bases). The V end was cut by 0 bases, the J end by 3 bases, with 6 bases between. The CDR3 runs to 13 residues. Germline CDR1 is SGDLS and CDR2 is YYNGEE.